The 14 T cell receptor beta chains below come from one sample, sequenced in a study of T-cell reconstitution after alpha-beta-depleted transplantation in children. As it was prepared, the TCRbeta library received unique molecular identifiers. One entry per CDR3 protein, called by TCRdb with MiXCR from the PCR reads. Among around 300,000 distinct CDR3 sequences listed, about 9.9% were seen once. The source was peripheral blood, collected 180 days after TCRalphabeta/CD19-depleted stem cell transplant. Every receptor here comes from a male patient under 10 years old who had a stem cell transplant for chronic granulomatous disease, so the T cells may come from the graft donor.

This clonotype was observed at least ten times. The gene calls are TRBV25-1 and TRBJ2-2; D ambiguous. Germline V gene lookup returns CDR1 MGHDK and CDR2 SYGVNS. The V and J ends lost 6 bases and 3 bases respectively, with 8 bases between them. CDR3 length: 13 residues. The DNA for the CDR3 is TGTGCCAGCAGCGAAAGGGACACCGGGGAGCTGTTTTTT. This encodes CASSERDTGELFF.

CDR3 sequence: CASNWGTEAFF. In nucleotides, the CDR3 is TGTGCCAGCAATTGGGGGACTGAAGCTTTCTTT. The chain couples TRBV28 to TRBJ1-1, with D perhaps TRBD1 (5 bases). The CDR3 has 11 amino acids. Germline V lookup: CDR1 MDHEN, CDR2 SYDVKM. V shed 7 bases and J shed 5 bases, with 8 bases lying between them.

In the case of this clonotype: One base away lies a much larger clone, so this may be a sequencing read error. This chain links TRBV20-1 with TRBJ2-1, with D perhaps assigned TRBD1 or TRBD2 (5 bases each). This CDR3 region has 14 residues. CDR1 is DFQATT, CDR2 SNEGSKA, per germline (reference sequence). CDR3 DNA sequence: TGCTGTGCTAGCAGGGAATTTTCGACAAATGAGCAGTTCTTC. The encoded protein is CCASREFSTNEQFF.

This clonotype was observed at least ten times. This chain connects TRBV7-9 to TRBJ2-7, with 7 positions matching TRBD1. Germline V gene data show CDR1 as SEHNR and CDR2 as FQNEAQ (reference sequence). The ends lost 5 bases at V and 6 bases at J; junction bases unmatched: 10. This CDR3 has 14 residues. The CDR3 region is CASSLMTRGSEQYF. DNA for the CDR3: TGTGCCAGCAGCCTAATGACCAGGGGGAGCGAGCAGTACTTC.

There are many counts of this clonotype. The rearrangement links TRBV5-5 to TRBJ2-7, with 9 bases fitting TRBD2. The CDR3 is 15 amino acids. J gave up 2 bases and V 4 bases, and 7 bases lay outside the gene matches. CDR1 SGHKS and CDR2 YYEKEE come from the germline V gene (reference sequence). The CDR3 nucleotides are TGTGCCAGCAGCAGCACTAGCGGGCTGACCTACGAGCAGTACTTC. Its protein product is CASSSTSGLTYEQYF.

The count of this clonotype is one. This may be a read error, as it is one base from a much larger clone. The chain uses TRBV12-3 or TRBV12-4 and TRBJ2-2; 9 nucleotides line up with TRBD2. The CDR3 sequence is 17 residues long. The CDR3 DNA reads TGTACCAGCAATTTTGGGGGCAGCGGGAGGTACACCGGGGAGCTGTTTTTT. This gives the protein CTSNFGGSGRYTGELFF.

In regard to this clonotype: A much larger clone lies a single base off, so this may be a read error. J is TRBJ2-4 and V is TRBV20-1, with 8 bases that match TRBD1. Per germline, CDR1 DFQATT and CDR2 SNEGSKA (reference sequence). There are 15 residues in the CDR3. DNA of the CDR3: TGCAGTGCTATTACAGGGGGGCTAGCCAAAAACATTCAGTCCTTC. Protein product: CSAITGGLAKNIQSF.

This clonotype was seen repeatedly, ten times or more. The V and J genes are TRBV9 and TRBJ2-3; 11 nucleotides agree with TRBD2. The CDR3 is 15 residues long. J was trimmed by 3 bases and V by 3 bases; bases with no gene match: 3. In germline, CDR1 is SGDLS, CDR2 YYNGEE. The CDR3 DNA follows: TGTGCCAGCAGCGCACTAGCGGGGGAGACAGATACGCAGTATTTT. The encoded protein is CASSALAGETDTQYF.

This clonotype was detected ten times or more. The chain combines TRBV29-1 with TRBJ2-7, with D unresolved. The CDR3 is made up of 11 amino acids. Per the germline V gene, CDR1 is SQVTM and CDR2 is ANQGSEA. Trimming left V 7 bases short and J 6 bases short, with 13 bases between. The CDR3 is CSAVKGVEQYF. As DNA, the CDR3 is TGCAGCGCCGTAAAGGGTGTCGAGCAGTACTTC.

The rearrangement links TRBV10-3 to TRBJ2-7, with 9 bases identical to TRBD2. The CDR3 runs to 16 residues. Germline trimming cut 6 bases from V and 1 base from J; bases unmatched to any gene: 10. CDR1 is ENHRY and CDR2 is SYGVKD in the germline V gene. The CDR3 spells CAISPGRLAGSYEQYF. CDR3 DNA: TGTGCCATCAGCCCCGGGAGGCTAGCGGGGTCCTACGAGCAGTACTTC.

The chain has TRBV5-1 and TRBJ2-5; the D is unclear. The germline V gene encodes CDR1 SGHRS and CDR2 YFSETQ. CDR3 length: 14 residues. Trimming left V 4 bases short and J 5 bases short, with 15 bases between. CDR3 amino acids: CASSMAGNAETQYF. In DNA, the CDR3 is TGCGCCAGCAGCATGGCCGGCAACGCGGAGACCCAGTACTTC.

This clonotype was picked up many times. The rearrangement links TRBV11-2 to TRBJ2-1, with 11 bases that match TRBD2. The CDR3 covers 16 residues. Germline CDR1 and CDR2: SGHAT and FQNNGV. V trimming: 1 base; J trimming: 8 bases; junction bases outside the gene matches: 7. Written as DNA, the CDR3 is TGTGCCAGCAGCTTAGGTAGCGGGGGGGCGGGCTATGAGCAGTTCTTC. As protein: CASSLGSGGAGYEQFF.

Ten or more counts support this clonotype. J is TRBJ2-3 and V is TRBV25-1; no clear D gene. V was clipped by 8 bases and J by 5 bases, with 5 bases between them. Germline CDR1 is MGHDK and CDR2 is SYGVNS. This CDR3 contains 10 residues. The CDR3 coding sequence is TGTGCCAGCGCTCGAGATACGCAGTATTTT. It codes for CASARDTQYF.

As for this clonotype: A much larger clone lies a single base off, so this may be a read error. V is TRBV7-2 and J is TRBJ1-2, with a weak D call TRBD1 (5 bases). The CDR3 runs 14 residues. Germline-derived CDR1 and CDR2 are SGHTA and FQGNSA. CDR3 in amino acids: CARKEEGVTYGYIF. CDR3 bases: TGTGCCAGAAAAGAAGAAGGGGTCACCTATGGCTACATCTTC.